Below, 26 T cell receptor beta chains from the same sample are listed, as sequenced in a study of blood T cell repertoires in COVID-19. Libraries were prepared by immunoSEQ multiplex PCR; TCRdb keeps only in-frame clonotypes and omits some of them. The profile covers roughly 260,000 clones, with about 88% appearing a single time and 2.1% taken by the ten largest. The sequenced sample was peripheral blood. The receptor source for this set is a woman aged 40 to 50 who had recovered from COVID-19.

The chain has TRBV11-1 and TRBJ2-7; 8 bases are shared with TRBD2. Germline V CDR1 and CDR2: SGHAT, FQDESV (reference sequence). V shed 6 bases and J 2 bases; nucleotides not matched to a gene: 3. The CDR3 runs 13 residues. Here the CDR3 reads CASRRGGTYEQYF. CDR3 bases: TGTGCCAGCAGACGGGGGGGGACCTACGAGCAGTACTTC.

This chain links TRBV7-2 with TRBJ1-2, with TRBD1 as a possible D gene (5 bases). There are 14 residues in the CDR3. Trimming shortened V by 4 bases and J by 4 bases, and 13 bases separated the two germline ends. Germline V gene data show CDR1 as SGHTA and CDR2 as FQGNSA. This chain's CDR3 is CASSYPGDRYGYTF. In DNA, the CDR3 is TGTGCCAGCAGCTATCCGGGGGATCGCTATGGCTACACCTTC.

This chain joins TRBV7-9 and TRBJ1-1, with D possibly TRBD1 on 5 matching bases. V was cut by 7 bases and J by 5 bases, with 11 bases left in between. The germline CDR1 and CDR2 sequences are SEHNR and FQNEAQ (reference sequence). This CDR3 has 12 residues. The CDR3 region has the DNA TGTGCCAGCACTGGGGGGTGGACTGAAGCTTTCTTT. Its translation is CASTGGWTEAFF.

In its sample, this clone was seen a few times. This rearrangement joins TRBV30 to TRBJ1-4; a possible D gene is TRBD1 (5 bases). There are 10 residues in the CDR3. In germline, CDR1 is GTSNPN, CDR2 SVGIG (reference sequence). V was trimmed by 5 bases and J by 10 bases, leaving 8 bases between them. The CDR3 region has the DNA TGTGCCTGGGGCCAGGGAAAACTGTTTTTT. Its protein is CAWGQGKLFF.

The chain links TRBV6-5 to TRBJ2-5; TRBD1 aligns across 7 bases. The CDR3 is made up of 14 amino acids. Per the germline V gene, CDR1 is MNHEY and CDR2 is SVGAGI. The J segment lost 10 bases and the V segment lost 6 bases, leaving 14 bases of the junction unmatched. CDR3 loop: CASRAVGTDPNQYF. As DNA, the CDR3 is TGTGCCAGCAGGGCGGTTGGGACAGACCCCAACCAGTACTTC.

In DNA, the CDR3 is TGTGCCAGTAGTATAGATTCAGGGGGCTCTAGCAATCAGCCCCAGCATTTT. Translated, it gives CASSIDSGGSSNQPQHF. This chain uses TRBV19 with TRBJ1-5, with 8 bases lining up with TRBD1. The CDR3 is 17 amino acids. Trimming cost V 0 bases and J 0 bases; bases outside gene matches: 4. In germline, CDR1 is LNHDA, CDR2 SQIVND (reference sequence).

The gene calls are TRBV5-6 and TRBJ2-3; TRBD2 aligns across 7 bases. V lost 3 bases and J lost 7; bases outside the gene matches: 17. CDR1 is SGHDT and CDR2 is YYEEEE in the germline V gene. This CDR3 has 17 residues. The CDR3 reads CASSSKLRGLGGYTQYF. The CDR3 nucleotides read TGTGCCAGCAGCTCCAAACTCCGCGGGTTGGGAGGGTATACGCAGTATTTT.

The DNA of the CDR3 is TGTGCCAGCAGTTTATCCCGGGGGAGCTCCTACAATGAGCAGTTCTTC. Its translation is CASSLSRGSSYNEQFF. This chain connects TRBV28 to TRBJ2-1, with D tentatively TRBD2 (6 bases). The germline gives CDR1 MDHEN, CDR2 SYDVKM. This CDR3 has 16 residues. Trimming left V 1 base short and J 0 bases short, with 10 bases between.

The chain recombines TRBV7-2 with TRBJ2-5, with 9 nucleotides matching TRBD2. CDR1 is SGHTA, CDR2 FQGNSA, per germline. The CDR3 is made up of 16 amino acids. The trim removed 2 bases at V and 5 bases at J, leaving 9 bases unmatched. Here the CDR3 DNA reads TGTGCCAGCAGCTTAAGTGCGGGAGGGATTGGGGAGACCCAGTACTTC. Residues: CASSLSAGGIGETQYF.

The gene calls are TRBV5-4 and TRBJ2-3; 12 positions agree with TRBD1. Per the germline V gene, CDR1 is SGHNT and CDR2 is YYREEE (reference sequence). There are 14 residues in the CDR3. The J segment lost 8 bases and the V segment lost 4 bases, leaving 5 bases of the junction unmatched. The CDR3 sequence: CASSPGTGGSTQYF. The CDR3 coding sequence is TGTGCCAGCAGCCCGGGGACAGGGGGCAGTACGCAGTATTTT.

The rearrangement links TRBV3-1 (or the pseudogene TRBV3-2) to TRBJ2-7, with 11 bases lining up with TRBD2. The CDR3 totals 16 residues. V dropped 0 bases and J dropped 6; count of bases not matched to a gene: 7. Germline V CDR1 and CDR2: LGHDT, YNNKEL (reference sequence). The CDR3 DNA is TGTGCCAGCAGCCAAGAGAGACTAGCGGGACCCGGCGAGCAGTACTTC. It specifies CASSQERLAGPGEQYF.

This sequence joins TRBV9 and TRBJ1-2; weak D call: TRBD1 (6 bases). Trimming stripped 4 bases from V and 0 bases from J, with 22 bases between. The germline V gene has CDR1 SGDLS and CDR2 YYNGEE. This CDR3 region has 18 residues. The CDR3 is CASSHGRNRGATNYGYTF. The CDR3 DNA reads TGTGCCAGCAGCCACGGGCGGAACCGGGGGGCAACTAACTATGGCTACACCTTC.

V and J are TRBV6-2 or TRBV6-3 and TRBJ2-7, with a possible D match to TRBD1 (6 bases). V dropped 2 bases and J dropped 0 bases, with 11 bases sitting between them. Germline lookup yields CDR1 MNHEY and CDR2 SVGEGT. CDR3 length: 15 amino acids. The CDR3 nucleotides read TGTGCCAGCAGTTACGACAGGAAGGTCTCCTACGAGCAGTACTTC. It is translated as CASSYDRKVSYEQYF.

This clone occurred once. V gene TRBV7-2 combines with J gene TRBJ2-1; 13 bases align to TRBD2. CDR1 and CDR2 from the germline V gene are SGHTA and FQGNSA. The V gene end was trimmed by 1 base and the J gene end by 7 bases; junction bases not matched to a gene: 4. The CDR3 runs to 16 residues. The CDR3 DNA reads TGTGCCAGCAGCTTAGTCGGGACTAGCGGGATTAATGAGCAGTTCTTC. This gives the protein CASSLVGTSGINEQFF.

In its sample, this clone was seen once. The rearrangement links TRBV11-2 to TRBJ2-1; D remains ambiguous. From germline, CDR1 is SGHAT and CDR2 FQNNGV. V was pared by 5 bases and J by 5 bases, with 13 bases between. The CDR3 runs to 14 residues. CDR3 residues: CASSISPRNNEQFF. The CDR3 region has the DNA TGTGCCAGCAGCATATCCCCTAGAAACAATGAGCAGTTCTTC.

The rearrangement uses TRBV27 and TRBJ2-7; no clear D gene. This CDR3 comprises 13 residues. Germline values: CDR1 MNHEY, CDR2 SMNVEV (reference sequence). The V end was cut by 7 bases, the J end by 3 bases, with 13 bases between. Written as DNA, the CDR3 is TGTGCCAGCAAGGATACAGATTTCTACGAGCAGTACTTC. Its protein is CASKDTDFYEQYF.

J is TRBJ2-1 and V is TRBV16, with 7 nucleotides matching TRBD2. V shed 2 bases, J shed 2 bases, and the junction held 6 bases outside the gene matches. Germline loops: CDR1 KGHSY, CDR2 FQNENV. There are 16 residues in the CDR3. This CDR3 reads CASSQGASGAYNEQFF. CDR3 DNA sequence: TGTGCCAGCAGCCAAGGGGCTAGCGGAGCCTACAATGAGCAGTTCTTC.

The chain employs TRBV28 and TRBJ2-7, with 9 bases aligning to TRBD1. CDR3 length: 15 amino acids. V was clipped by 6 bases and J by 3 bases; unmatched bases: 9. Germline CDR1 reads MDHEN; CDR2 reads SYDVKM. For the CDR3, the DNA is TGTGCCAGCAGCCCCCGGGACAGGGTTTACTACGAGCAGTACTTC. Its translation: CASSPRDRVYYEQYF. Full variable domain (missing parts from reference TRBV28 and TRBJ2-7): DVKVTQSSRYLVKRTGEKVFLECVQDMDHENMFWYRQDPGLGLRLIYFSYDVKMKEKGDIPEGYSVSREKKERFSLILESASTNQTSMYLCASSPRDRVYYEQYFGPGTRLTVT.

This clone was picked up a small number of times. This rearrangement joins TRBV18 to TRBJ2-7, with a possible D match to TRBD2 (5 bases). With 6 bases removed from V and 4 bases from J, the gap between germline ends came to 16 bases. The germline gives CDR1 KGHSH, CDR2 LQKENI. This CDR3 has 14 residues. Here the CDR3 reads CASSTTHGDYEQYF. The CDR3 DNA follows: TGTGCCAGCTCGACCACCCACGGGGATTACGAGCAGTACTTC.

This sequence joins TRBV7-2 and TRBJ2-1; the match to TRBD2 covers 13 bases. The germline CDR1 and CDR2 sequences are SGHTA and FQGNSA. Losses at the gene ends were 5 bases for V and 0 bases for J; bases not matched to a gene: 7. The CDR3 sequence is 18 residues long. The CDR3 DNA is TGTGCCAGCAGCCGGGGACTAGCGGGGATGAGCTCCTACAATGAGCAGTTCTTC. It specifies CASSRGLAGMSSYNEQFF.

The chain employs TRBV5-8 and TRBJ1-2; the match to TRBD1 covers 9 bases. Germline values: CDR1 SGHTS, CDR2 YDEGEE. The CDR3 consists of 14 residues. Trimming at V came to 2 bases and at J to 4 bases, leaving 3 bases not matched to a gene. This CDR3 is CASSLLTGGYGYTF. CDR3 in DNA: TGTGCCAGCAGCTTACTGACAGGGGGCTATGGCTACACCTTC.

The chain has TRBV5-6 and TRBJ1-2; 7 bases match TRBD1. Germline assignment: CDR1 SGHDT and CDR2 YYEEEE. After removal of 3 bases from V and 0 bases from J, the junction contained 5 bases not matched to a gene. This CDR3 comprises 15 residues. CDR3 amino acids: CASSWGTESNYGYTF. The CDR3 bases are TGTGCCAGCAGCTGGGGGACAGAGTCTAACTATGGCTACACCTTC.

The V call is TRBV6-5, the J call TRBJ2-5, with 7 bases aligning to TRBD1. V lost 4 bases, J lost 2 bases, and 10 bases stayed unmatched. Germline V lookup: CDR1 MNHEY, CDR2 SVGAGI. The CDR3 has 16 residues. CDR3 bases: TGTGCCAGCAGTTTCACCGGGACAGATGTTCAAGAGACCCAGTACTTC. Its protein is CASSFTGTDVQETQYF.

The chain uses TRBV30 and TRBJ1-6; 7 bases align to TRBD1. V trimming: 5 bases; J trimming: 10 bases; junction bases outside the gene matches: 5. CDR1 GTSNPN and CDR2 SVGIG come from the germline V gene (reference sequence). This CDR3 has 12 amino acids. CDR3 nucleotides: TGTGCCTGGGACAGGGAACGGTCACCCCTCCACTTT. Translation gives CAWDRERSPLHF.

This CDR3 is CASSPSLQDPRNGYTF. CDR3 coding DNA: TGCGCCAGCAGCCCATCCTTACAGGACCCGAGGAATGGCTACACCTTC. The chain joins TRBV5-1 to TRBJ1-2, with D possibly TRBD1 on 5 matching bases. Germline V lookup: CDR1 SGHRS, CDR2 YFSETQ. This CDR3 is built from 16 residues. Deletions cut 4 bases from V and 6 bases from J, with 22 bases between. Based on the CDR3 plus reference TRBV5-1 and TRBJ1-2, the full variable domain is KAGVTQTPRYLIKTRGQQVTLSCSPISGHRSVSWYQQTPGQGLQFLFEYFSETQRNKGNFPGRFSGRQFSNSRSEMNVSTLELGDSALYLCASSPSLQDPRNGYTFGSGTRLTVV.

CDR3 sequence (DNA): TGTGCCAGCAGCCGCGACAGGCCGAACACCGGGGAGCTGTTTTTT. It specifies CASSRDRPNTGELFF. V gene TRBV11-2 combines with J gene TRBJ2-2; TRBD1 is a possible D gene (6 bases). The CDR3 covers 15 residues. Germline V gene data show CDR1 as SGHAT and CDR2 as FQNNGV. Trimming pared 5 bases from V and 0 bases from J, leaving 10 bases between.